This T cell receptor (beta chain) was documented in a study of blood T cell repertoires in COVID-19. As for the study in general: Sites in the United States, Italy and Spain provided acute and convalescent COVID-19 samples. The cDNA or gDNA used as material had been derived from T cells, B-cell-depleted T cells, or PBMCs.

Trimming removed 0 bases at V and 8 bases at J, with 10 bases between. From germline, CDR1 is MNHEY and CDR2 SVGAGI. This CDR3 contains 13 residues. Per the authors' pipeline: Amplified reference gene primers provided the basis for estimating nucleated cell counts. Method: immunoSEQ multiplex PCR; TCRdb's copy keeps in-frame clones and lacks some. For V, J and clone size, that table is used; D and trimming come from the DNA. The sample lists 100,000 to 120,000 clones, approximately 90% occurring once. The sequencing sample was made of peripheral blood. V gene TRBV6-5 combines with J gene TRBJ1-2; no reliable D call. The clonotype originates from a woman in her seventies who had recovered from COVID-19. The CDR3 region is CASSYSSLRGYTF. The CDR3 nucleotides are TGTGCCAGCAGTTACTCTTCCCTGCGGGGCTACACCTTC.